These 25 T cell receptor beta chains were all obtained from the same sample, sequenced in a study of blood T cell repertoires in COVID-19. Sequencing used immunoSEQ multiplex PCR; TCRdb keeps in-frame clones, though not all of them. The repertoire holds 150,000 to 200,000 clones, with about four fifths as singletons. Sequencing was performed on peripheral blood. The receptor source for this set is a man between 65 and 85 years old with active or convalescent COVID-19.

Here the CDR3 reads CASSQDRQGWNGYTF. Here the CDR3 DNA reads TGCGCCAGCAGCCAAGACCGCCAGGGGTGGAATGGCTACACCTTC. This rearrangement joins TRBV4-3 to TRBJ1-2, with D possibly matching TRBD1 (6 bases). Per the germline V gene, CDR1 is LGHNA and CDR2 is YSLEER. This CDR3 contains 15 residues. Trimming took off 0 bases at V and 6 bases at J, with 14 bases between the two ends.

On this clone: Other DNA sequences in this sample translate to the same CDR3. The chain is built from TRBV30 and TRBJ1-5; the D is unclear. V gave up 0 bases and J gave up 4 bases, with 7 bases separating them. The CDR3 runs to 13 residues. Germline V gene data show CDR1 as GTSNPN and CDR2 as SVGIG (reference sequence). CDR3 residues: CAWSVRGNQPQHF. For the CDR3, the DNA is TGTGCCTGGAGTGTACGAGGAAATCAGCCCCAGCATTTT.

CDR3 residues: CASSLPGSYNEQFF. Here the CDR3 DNA reads TGCGCCAGCAGCTTGCCCGGCTCCTACAATGAGCAGTTCTTC. The chain couples TRBV5-1 to TRBJ2-1, with D unresolved. The CDR3 runs 14 residues. CDR1 and CDR2 from the germline V gene are SGHRS and YFSETQ. The germline V and J ends were trimmed by 1 base and 0 bases, with 5 bases remaining between them.

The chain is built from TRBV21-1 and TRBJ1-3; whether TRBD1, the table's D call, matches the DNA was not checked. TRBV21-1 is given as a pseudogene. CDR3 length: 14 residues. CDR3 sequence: CASSAPGTGNTIYF. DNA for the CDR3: TGTGCCAGCTCTGCCCCAGGTACTGGAAACACCATATATTTT.

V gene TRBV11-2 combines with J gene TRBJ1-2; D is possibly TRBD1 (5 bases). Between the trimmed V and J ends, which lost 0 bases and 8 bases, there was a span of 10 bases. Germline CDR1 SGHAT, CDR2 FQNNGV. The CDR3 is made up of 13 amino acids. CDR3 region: CASSLEGAGGYTF. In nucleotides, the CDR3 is TGTGCCAGCAGCTTAGAAGGGGCCGGCGGCTACACCTTC.

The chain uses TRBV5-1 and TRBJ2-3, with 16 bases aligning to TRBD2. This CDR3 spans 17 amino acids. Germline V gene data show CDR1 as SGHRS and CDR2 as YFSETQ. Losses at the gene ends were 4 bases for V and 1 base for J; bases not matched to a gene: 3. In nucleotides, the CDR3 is TGCGCCAGCAGCCAAGGGACTAGCGGGGGGGGCACAGATACGCAGTATTTT. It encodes CASSQGTSGGGTDTQYF.

CDR3: CASSSSLALSTDTQYF. CDR3 bases: TGTGCCAGCAGCTCCTCTCTAGCCCTAAGCACAGATACGCAGTATTTT. The V call is TRBV7-2, the J call TRBJ2-3; possible D gene TRBD2, 5 bases. The germline gives CDR1 SGHTA, CDR2 FQGNSA. CDR3 size: 16 residues. The V end lost 4 bases, the J end lost 0 bases, and 14 bases lay between the germline ends.

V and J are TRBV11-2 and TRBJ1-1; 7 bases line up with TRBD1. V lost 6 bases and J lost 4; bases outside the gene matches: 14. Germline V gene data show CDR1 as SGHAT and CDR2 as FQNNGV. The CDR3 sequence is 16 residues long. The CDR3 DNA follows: TGTGCCAGCAGAGGGGGCTCAAGATGGCCGGGCACTGAAGCTTTCTTT. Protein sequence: CASRGGSRWPGTEAFF.

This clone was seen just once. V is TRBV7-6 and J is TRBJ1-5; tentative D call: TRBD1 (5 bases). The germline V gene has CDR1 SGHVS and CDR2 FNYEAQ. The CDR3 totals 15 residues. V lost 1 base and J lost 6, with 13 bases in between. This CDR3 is CASSLDGGASQPQHF. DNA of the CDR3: TGTGCCAGCAGCTTAGATGGTGGGGCAAGTCAGCCCCAGCATTTT.

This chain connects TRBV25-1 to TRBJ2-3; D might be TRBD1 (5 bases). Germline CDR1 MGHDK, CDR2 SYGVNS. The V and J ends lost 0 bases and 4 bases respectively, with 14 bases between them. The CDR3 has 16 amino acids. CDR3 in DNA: TGTGCCAGCAGTGAATACATGACAGATGGGGCAGATACGCAGTATTTT. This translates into CASSEYMTDGADTQYF. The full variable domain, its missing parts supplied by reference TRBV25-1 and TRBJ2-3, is EADIYQTPRYLVIGTGKKITLECSQTMGHDKMYWYQQDPGMELHLIHYSYGVNSTEKGDLSSESTVSRIRTEHFPLTLESARPSHTSQYLCASSEYMTDGADTQYFGPGTRLTVL.

CDR3 loop: CASSLRNTEAFF. CDR3 sequence (DNA): TGTGCCAGCAGCCTCAGGAACACTGAAGCTTTCTTT. This sequence joins TRBV6-5 and TRBJ1-1; D is undetermined. CDR1 is MNHEY and CDR2 is SVGAGI in the germline V gene. This CDR3 spans 12 amino acids. The germline V and J ends were trimmed by 6 bases and 1 base, with 6 bases remaining between them.

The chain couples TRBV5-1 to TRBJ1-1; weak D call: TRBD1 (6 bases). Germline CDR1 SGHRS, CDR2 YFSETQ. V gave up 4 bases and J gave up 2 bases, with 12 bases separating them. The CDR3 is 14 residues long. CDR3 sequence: CASSTDRINTEAFF. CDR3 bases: TGCGCCAGCAGCACCGACAGGATCAACACTGAAGCTTTCTTT.

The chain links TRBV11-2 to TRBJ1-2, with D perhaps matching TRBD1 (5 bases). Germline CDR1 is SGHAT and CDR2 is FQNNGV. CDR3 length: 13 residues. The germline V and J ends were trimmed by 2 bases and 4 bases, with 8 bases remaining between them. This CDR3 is CASSLPGLYGYTF. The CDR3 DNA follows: TGTGCCAGCAGCTTACCAGGGCTCTATGGCTACACCTTC.

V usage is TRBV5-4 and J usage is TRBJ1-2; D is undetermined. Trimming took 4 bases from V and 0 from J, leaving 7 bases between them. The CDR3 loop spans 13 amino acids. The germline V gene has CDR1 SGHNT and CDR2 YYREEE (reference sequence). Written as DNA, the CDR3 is TGTGCCAGCAGCCCTGACTCTAACTATGGCTACACCTTC. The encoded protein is CASSPDSNYGYTF.

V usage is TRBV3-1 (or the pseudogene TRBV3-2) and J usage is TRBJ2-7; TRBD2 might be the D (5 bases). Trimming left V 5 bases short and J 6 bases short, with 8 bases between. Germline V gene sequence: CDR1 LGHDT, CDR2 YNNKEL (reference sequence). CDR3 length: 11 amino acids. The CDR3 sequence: CASSNRGEQYF. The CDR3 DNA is TGTGCCAGCAGCAACCGGGGCGAGCAGTACTTC.

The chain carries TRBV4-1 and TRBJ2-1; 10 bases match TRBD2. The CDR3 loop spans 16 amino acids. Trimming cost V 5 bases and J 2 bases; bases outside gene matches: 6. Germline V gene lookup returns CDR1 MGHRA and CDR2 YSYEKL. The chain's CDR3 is CASSRGGTSAYNEQFF. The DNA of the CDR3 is TGCGCCAGCAGCAGAGGCGGGACTAGCGCCTACAATGAGCAGTTCTTC.

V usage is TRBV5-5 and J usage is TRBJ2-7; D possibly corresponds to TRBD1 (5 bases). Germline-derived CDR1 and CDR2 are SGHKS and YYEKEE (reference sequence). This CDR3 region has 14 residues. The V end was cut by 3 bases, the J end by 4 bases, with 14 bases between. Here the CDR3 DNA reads TGTGCCAGCAGCTATGCAGGGTCAACATACGAGCAGTACTTC. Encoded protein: CASSYAGSTYEQYF.

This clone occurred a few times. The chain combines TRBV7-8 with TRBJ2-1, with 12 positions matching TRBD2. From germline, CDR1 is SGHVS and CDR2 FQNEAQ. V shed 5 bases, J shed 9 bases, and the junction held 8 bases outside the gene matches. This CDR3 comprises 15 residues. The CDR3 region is CASSALAGGFGEQFF. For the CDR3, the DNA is TGTGCCAGCAGCGCTCTAGCGGGAGGGTTCGGTGAGCAGTTCTTC.

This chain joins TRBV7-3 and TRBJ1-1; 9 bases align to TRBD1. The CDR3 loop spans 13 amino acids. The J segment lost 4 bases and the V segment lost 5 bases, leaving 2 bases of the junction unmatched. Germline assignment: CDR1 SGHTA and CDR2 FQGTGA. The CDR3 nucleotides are TGTGCCAGCAGCCGGGGACAGGGCACTGAAGCTTTCTTT. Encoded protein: CASSRGQGTEAFF.

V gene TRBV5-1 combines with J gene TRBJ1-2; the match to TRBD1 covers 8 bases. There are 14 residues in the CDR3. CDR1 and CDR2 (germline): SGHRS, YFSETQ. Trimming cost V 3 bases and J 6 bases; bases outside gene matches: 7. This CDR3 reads CASSSQDRVDGYTF. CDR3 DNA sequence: TGCGCCAGCAGCTCTCAGGACAGGGTGGATGGCTACACCTTC.

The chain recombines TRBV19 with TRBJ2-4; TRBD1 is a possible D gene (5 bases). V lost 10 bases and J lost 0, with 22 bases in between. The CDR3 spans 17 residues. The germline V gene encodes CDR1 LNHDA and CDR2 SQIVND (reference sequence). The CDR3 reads CANENLVGAIAKNIQYF. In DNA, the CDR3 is TGTGCCAACGAGAACTTGGTAGGGGCGATAGCCAAAAACATTCAGTACTTC.

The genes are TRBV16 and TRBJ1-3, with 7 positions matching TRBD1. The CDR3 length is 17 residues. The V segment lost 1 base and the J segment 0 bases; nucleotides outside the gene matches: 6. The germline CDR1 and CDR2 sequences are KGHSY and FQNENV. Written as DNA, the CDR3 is TGTGCCAGCAGCCAATTTGCCGGACAGGCCTCTGGAAACACCATATATTTT. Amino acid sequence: CASSQFAGQASGNTIYF.

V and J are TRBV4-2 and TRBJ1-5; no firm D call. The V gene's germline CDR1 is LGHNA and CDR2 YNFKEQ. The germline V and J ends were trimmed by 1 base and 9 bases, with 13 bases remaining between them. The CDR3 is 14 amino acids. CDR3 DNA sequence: TGTGCCAGCAGCCAAGCGGGATCTCTTGGGCCCCAGCATTTT. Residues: CASSQAGSLGPQHF.

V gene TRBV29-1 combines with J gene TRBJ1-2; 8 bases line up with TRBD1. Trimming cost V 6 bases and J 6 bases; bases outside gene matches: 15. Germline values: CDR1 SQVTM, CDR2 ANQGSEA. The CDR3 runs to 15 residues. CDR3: CSVGGQGTTLHGYTF. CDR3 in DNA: TGCAGCGTAGGAGGACAGGGAACAACCTTACATGGCTACACCTTC.

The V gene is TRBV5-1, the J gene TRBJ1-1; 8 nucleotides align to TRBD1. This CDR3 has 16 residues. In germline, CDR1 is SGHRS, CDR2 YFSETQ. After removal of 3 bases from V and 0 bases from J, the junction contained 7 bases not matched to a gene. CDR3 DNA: TGCGCCAGCAGCTGGGGGACAGGCGATATGAACACTGAAGCTTTCTTT. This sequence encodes CASSWGTGDMNTEAFF.